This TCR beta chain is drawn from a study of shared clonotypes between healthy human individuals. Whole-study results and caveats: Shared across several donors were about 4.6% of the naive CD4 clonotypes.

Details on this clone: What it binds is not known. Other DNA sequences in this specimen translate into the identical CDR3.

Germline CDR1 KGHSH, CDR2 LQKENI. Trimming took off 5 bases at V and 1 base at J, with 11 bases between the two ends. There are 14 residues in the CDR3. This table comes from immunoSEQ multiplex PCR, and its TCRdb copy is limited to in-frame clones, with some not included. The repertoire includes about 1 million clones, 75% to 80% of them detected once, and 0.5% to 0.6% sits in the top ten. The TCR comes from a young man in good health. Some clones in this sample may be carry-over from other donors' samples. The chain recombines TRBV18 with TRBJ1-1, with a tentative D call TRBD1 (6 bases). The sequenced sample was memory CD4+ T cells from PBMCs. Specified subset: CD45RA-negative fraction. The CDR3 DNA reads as TGTGCCAGCTCAACGGACAGAAGGAACACTGAAGCTTTCTTT. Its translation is CASSTDRRNTEAFF.